These 30 T cell receptor beta chains share one sample of origin, sequenced in a study of PD-L1 blockade in urothelial cancer (dated by TCRdb to about 2017). The time point label on this specimen signifies: peripheral blood 6 weeks after treatment start. Library preparation used the immunoSEQ multiplex PCR assay. Not all clones reach the TCRdb copy of this immuneACCESS table, which keeps in-frame sequences only. Checked studies attribute under half of the gap to unresolved V genes and leave the rest unexplained. Within this sample are some 120,000 clones, with under 95% of them counted one time only. Clones ranked in the top ten supply more than 3% of the sample. The source material was PBMCs, sampled around atezolizumab (anti-PD-L1) treatment. These receptors were obtained from a man in his sixties with urothelial cancer.

The CDR3 DNA reads TGTGCCAGCAGTCAGGGAGGAACTGAAGCTTTCTTT. Residues: CASSQGGTEAFF. This sequence joins TRBV28 and TRBJ1-1, with a tentative D call TRBD1 (5 bases). The CDR3 runs 12 residues. Germline V gene sequence: CDR1 MDHEN, CDR2 SYDVKM. V lost 5 bases to trimming and J lost 5 bases, with 9 bases between them.

The V and J genes are TRBV19 and TRBJ1-3; 9 bases align to TRBD1. The CDR3 totals 14 residues. Germline V gene lookup returns CDR1 LNHDA and CDR2 SQIVND (reference sequence). Losses at the gene ends were 5 bases for V and 8 bases for J; bases not matched to a gene: 7. The CDR3 region has the DNA TGTGCCAGTAGTGCCGGGACAGGGAGCCACACCATATATTTT. It encodes CASSAGTGSHTIYF.

This rearrangement joins TRBV5-1 to TRBJ2-5; 8 bases match TRBD2. This CDR3 comprises 16 residues. The germline V gene has CDR1 SGHRS and CDR2 YFSETQ. The V segment lost 0 bases and the J segment 2 bases; nucleotides outside the gene matches: 6. Written as DNA, the CDR3 is TGCGCCAGCAGCTTGGGTGCGTCTAGCGGGCAAGAGACCCAGTACTTC. Encoded protein: CASSLGASSGQETQYF.

A few counts support this clone. The chain links TRBV30 to TRBJ2-4; TRBD2 agrees at 12 bases. CDR1 is GTSNPN and CDR2 is SVGIG in the germline V gene (reference sequence). The CDR3 loop spans 17 amino acids. J lost 4 bases, V lost 4 bases, and 11 bases had no gene match. CDR3 in amino acids: CAWKHRTSGEDKNIQYF. DNA of the CDR3: TGTGCCTGGAAGCATAGGACTAGCGGGGAGGATAAAAACATTCAGTACTTC.

The chain combines TRBV4-1 with TRBJ2-7; weak D call: TRBD1 (6 bases). The CDR3 runs to 15 residues. Trimming left V 6 bases short and J 0 bases short, with 15 bases between. Germline CDR1 MGHRA, CDR2 YSYEKL. The CDR3 nucleotides read TGCGCCAGCAGGTTTACTCTACAGGGCTCCTACGAGCAGTACTTC. This gives the protein CASRFTLQGSYEQYF.

The rearrangement joins TRBV7-2 to TRBJ2-1, with D maybe TRBD1 (5 bases). With 0 bases removed from V and 3 bases from J, the gap between germline ends came to 12 bases. Germline V gives CDR1 SGHTA, CDR2 FQGNSA. CDR3 size: 16 residues. CDR3 amino acids: CASSLARQTYYNEQFF. The CDR3 DNA reads as TGTGCCAGCAGCTTAGCTCGACAGACCTACTACAATGAGCAGTTCTTC.

This chain joins TRBV28 and TRBJ2-7, with 9 positions matching TRBD2. The V gene's germline CDR1 is MDHEN and CDR2 SYDVKM. V lost 5 bases, J lost 2 bases, and 10 bases stayed unmatched. This CDR3 has 16 residues. The CDR3 region is CASSLAVAGVPYEQYF. CDR3 bases: TGTGCCAGCAGTCTAGCCGTAGCGGGAGTCCCCTACGAGCAGTACTTC.

This chain joins TRBV2 and TRBJ2-1; TRBD2 matches at 7 bases. CDR3 length: 16 amino acids. J was trimmed by 3 bases and V by 1 base; bases with no gene match: 6. Germline V CDR1 and CDR2: SNHLY, FYNNEI. CDR3 loop: CASSEGSTGGYNEQFF. Written as DNA, the CDR3 is TGTGCCAGCAGTGAAGGATCTACGGGGGGCTACAATGAGCAGTTCTTC. The whole variable domain, filled in from reference TRBV2 and TRBJ2-1, reads EPEVTQTPSHQVTQMGQEVILRCVPISNHLYFYWYRQILGQKVEFLVSFYNNEISEKSEIFDDQFSVERPDGSNFTLKIRSTKLEDSAMYFCASSEGSTGGYNEQFFGPGTRLTVL.

This clone was observed a handful of times. The chain joins TRBV2 to TRBJ2-1; D is uncertain. Germline V CDR1 and CDR2: SNHLY, FYNNEI. The CDR3 length is 13 residues. Trimming took 6 bases from V and 1 from J, leaving 7 bases between them. Written as DNA, the CDR3 is TGTGCCAGCAGGCTAGGATCCTACAATGAGCAGTTCTTC. The encoded protein is CASRLGSYNEQFF.

The rearrangement links TRBV7-3 to TRBJ2-3, with TRBD2 identical over 8 bases. The CDR3 spans 16 residues. Germline V CDR1 and CDR2: SGHTA, FQGTGA. Unmatched junction bases numbered 11, after V lost 7 bases and J lost 2 bases. Here the CDR3 reads CASNPPGGGDTDTQYF. The CDR3 DNA follows: TGTGCCAGCAACCCCCCCGGGGGGGGCGACACAGATACGCAGTATTTT.

The rearrangement links TRBV5-4 to TRBJ2-5; no definite D call. The germline V and J ends were trimmed by 4 bases and 8 bases, with 15 bases remaining between them. CDR1 is SGHNT and CDR2 is YYREEE in the germline V gene (reference sequence). The CDR3 has 13 residues. The CDR3, as DNA: TGTGCCAGCAGCCCGGTGACCCAGGAAACCCAGTACTTC. Its translation is CASSPVTQETQYF.

This chain uses TRBV28 with TRBJ2-5, with 7 bases aligning to TRBD1. J was trimmed by 4 bases and V by 2 bases; bases with no gene match: 4. The CDR3 runs to 14 residues. Germline values: CDR1 MDHEN, CDR2 SYDVKM. In nucleotides, the CDR3 is TGTGCCAGCAGTTTACGGCACAGGGGAGAGACCCAGTACTTC. Its protein is CASSLRHRGETQYF.

About this clone: One end of the junction does not line up with germline, which may come from a read error. The same CDR3 arises from other DNA sequences in this sample as well. The chain has TRBV2 and TRBJ2-7, with 11 positions matching TRBD1. The germline V gene encodes CDR1 SNHLY and CDR2 FYNNEI. The CDR3 length is 13 residues. The CDR3 nucleotides are TGTGCCAGCAGCGGACAGGGGGCCTACGAGCAATACTTC. It encodes CASSGQGAYEQYF.

This chain links TRBV2 with TRBJ2-7; D is undetermined. From germline, CDR1 is SNHLY and CDR2 FYNNEI. The CDR3 sequence is 13 residues long. The V end was cut by 8 bases, the J end by 6 bases, with 17 bases between. CDR3 region: CASGPLRVVEQYF. DNA for the CDR3: TGTGCCAGCGGTCCCCTTCGAGTGGTCGAGCAGTACTTC.

This clone was seen more than once but under ten times. In DNA, the CDR3 is TGTGCCAGCAGCTCCCAGGGGGCAACTACGCAGTATTTT. Translating it yields CASSSQGATTQYF. The rearrangement joins TRBV5-6 to TRBJ2-3, with TRBD1 matching 8 bases. The J segment lost 8 bases and the V segment lost 3 bases, leaving 5 bases of the junction unmatched. CDR1 and CDR2 (germline): SGHDT, YYEEEE. The CDR3 is 13 residues long.

The chain employs TRBV4-2 and TRBJ1-6; TRBD1 matches 11 bases. J lost 2 bases, V lost 0 bases, and 3 bases had no gene match. Germline CDR1 is LGHNA and CDR2 is YNFKEQ. The length of the CDR3 is 18 residues. The CDR3, as DNA: TGTGCCAGCAGCCAAGAGGTGGGACAGGGGGCCTATAATTCACCCCTCCACTTT. Amino acids: CASSQEVGQGAYNSPLHF.

V usage is TRBV4-2 and J usage is TRBJ1-2; a weak D match, TRBD1 (6 bases). The CDR3 runs 15 residues. Germline V CDR1 and CDR2: LGHNA, YNFKEQ. The V end lost 1 base, the J end lost 6 bases, and 15 bases lay between the germline ends. Here the CDR3 DNA reads TGTGCCAGCAGCCAAGTAGAACAGGGCGATGATGGCTACACCTTC. It codes for CASSQVEQGDDGYTF.

This clone was seen only once. The chain carries TRBV5-1 and TRBJ2-7; a possible D gene is TRBD2 (5 bases). Germline lookup yields CDR1 SGHRS and CDR2 YFSETQ. This CDR3 has 13 residues. V shed 6 bases and J shed 1 base, with 11 bases lying between them. The DNA of the CDR3 is TGCGCCAGCAACCCGCCGGGGTCCTACGAGCAGTACTTC. This translates into CASNPPGSYEQYF. Using reference TRBV5-1 and TRBJ2-7 for the parts outside the CDR3, the full variable domain is KAGVTQTPRYLIKTRGQQVTLSCSPISGHRSVSWYQQTPGQGLQFLFEYFSETQRNKGNFPGRFSGRQFSNSRSEMNVSTLELGDSALYLCASNPPGSYEQYFGPGTRLTVT.

The J gene is TRBJ2-5, the V gene TRBV10-3; D might be TRBD2 (5 bases). The germline gives CDR1 ENHRY, CDR2 SYGVKD. Between the trimmed V and J ends, which lost 0 bases and 3 bases, there was a span of 8 bases. The CDR3 spans 14 residues. CDR3 region: CAISESREKETQYF. CDR3 sequence (DNA): TGTGCCATCAGTGAGTCGAGGGAAAAAGAGACCCAGTACTTC.

The V and J genes are TRBV6-1 and TRBJ1-5; D perhaps matches TRBD1 (5 bases). The CDR3 runs 14 residues. Germline V gene data show CDR1 as MNHNS and CDR2 as SASEGT. Trimming stripped 0 bases from V and 5 bases from J, with 8 bases between. The CDR3 is CASSEAGGDQPQHF. The CDR3 DNA reads as TGTGCCAGCAGTGAAGCCGGGGGTGATCAGCCCCAGCATTTT.

The genes are TRBV11-3 and TRBJ2-6, with TRBD1 identical over 8 bases. Trimming removed 5 bases from V and 1 base from J; junction bases left unmatched: 7. Looked up from germline, CDR1 is SGHNT and CDR2 is YENEEA. The CDR3 has 17 amino acids. The CDR3 spells CASSTGTGLSGANVLTF. The CDR3 DNA reads as TGTGCCAGCAGCACCGGGACAGGTTTGTCTGGGGCCAACGTCCTGACTTTC.

The chain employs TRBV21-1 and TRBJ1-1; the table's D call, TRBD1, was not checked against the DNA. TRBV21-1 is described as a pseudogene. This CDR3 is 18 amino acids long. The DNA for the CDR3 is TGTGCCAGCAGCAAAGGCCTACCCTCGACAGATTTGAACACTGAAGCTTTCTTT. Translating gives CASSKGLPSTDLNTEAFF.

The chain uses TRBV4-1 and TRBJ2-3; 10 positions agree with TRBD1. In germline, CDR1 is MGHRA, CDR2 YSYEKL. CDR3 length: 16 amino acids. V was pared by 1 base and J by 2 bases, with 3 bases of the junction left unmatched. DNA for the CDR3: TGCGCCAGCAGCCAAGCCGACAGGGGGCACACAGATACGCAGTATTTT. Translated: CASSQADRGHTDTQYF.

This clone turned up a few times. The rearrangement links TRBV5-4 to TRBJ1-2; D is uncertain. This CDR3 contains 12 residues. V gave up 1 base and J gave up 3 bases, with 4 bases separating them. The germline gives CDR1 SGHNT, CDR2 YYREEE (reference sequence). The CDR3: CASSLSYYGYTF. DNA for the CDR3: TGTGCCAGCAGCTTGTCTTACTATGGCTACACCTTC.

This chain uses TRBV6-5 with TRBJ2-1; D perhaps matches TRBD2 (6 bases). The CDR3 length is 15 residues. Trimming took 5 bases from V and 9 from J, leaving 20 bases between them. In germline, CDR1 is MNHEY, CDR2 SVGAGI. DNA of the CDR3: TGTGCCAGCAGTCGCTCGGGACTCCCTAGGGTTGAGCAGTTCTTC. Protein product: CASSRSGLPRVEQFF.

The chain recombines TRBV12-2 with TRBJ2-6; the table's TRBD1 call for D was not verified on the DNA. TRBV12-2 is described as a pseudogene. CDR3 size: 18 residues. CDR3 residues: CASRVVTVWSVGANVLTF. The CDR3 bases are TGTGCAAGTCGCGTTGTTACAGTTTGGTCGGTCGGGGCCAACGTCCTGACTTTC.

The sample holds one count of this clone. This chain links TRBV5-4 with TRBJ1-1; TRBD1 matches 8 bases. This CDR3 spans 14 amino acids. The V gene's germline CDR1 is SGHNT and CDR2 YYREEE (reference sequence). V trimming: 4 bases; J trimming: 4 bases; junction bases outside the gene matches: 6. The CDR3 bases are TGTGCCAGCAGCCCAGGGGGCGATACCACTGAAGCTTTCTTT. Translation gives CASSPGGDTTEAFF.

V and J are TRBV27 and TRBJ2-1; possible D gene TRBD1, 5 bases. Per the germline V gene, CDR1 is MNHEY and CDR2 is SMNVEV (reference sequence). The CDR3 contains 14 residues. V was trimmed by 2 bases and J by 5 bases, leaving 10 bases between them. Here the CDR3 reads CASSLARANNEQFF. The DNA of the CDR3 is TGTGCCAGCAGTTTAGCCAGGGCGAACAATGAGCAGTTCTTC.

The chain carries TRBV9 and TRBJ2-5, with D maybe TRBD2 (6 bases). The CDR3 length is 15 residues. Germline values: CDR1 SGDLS, CDR2 YYNGEE. The V end was cut by 3 bases, the J end by 4 bases, with 16 bases between. The CDR3 DNA is TGTGCCAGCAGCGCAGGAGCGGGCGGGGTAGAGACCCAGTACTTC. It translates to CASSAGAGGVETQYF.

V gene TRBV6-1 combines with J gene TRBJ2-2, with TRBD1 matching over 7 bases. The V and J ends lost 3 bases and 4 bases, in that order; junction bases with no gene match: 5. Looked up from germline, CDR1 is MNHNS and CDR2 is SASEGT. The CDR3 extends over 15 amino acids. CDR3: CASSDYGQATGELFF. CDR3 coding DNA: TGTGCCAGCAGTGATTACGGACAGGCCACCGGGGAGCTGTTTTTT.